Given below is one T cell receptor beta chain in context. Antigen unknown. The J segment lost 0 bases and the V segment lost 5 bases, leaving 7 bases of the junction unmatched. The CDR3 is made up of 18 amino acids. Germline V gene data show CDR1 as KGHSH and CDR2 as LQKENI. These data come from a study of T cells in localized non-small cell lung cancer. Broader study findings: With higher T cell density in blood came longer overall survival.

Method: immunoSEQ multiplex PCR; TCRdb's copy keeps in-frame clones and lacks some. The sample lists around 140,000 clones, about 89% occurring once. This TCR was recovered from a female donor older than 55 with stage I lung adenocarcinoma. V usage is TRBV18 and J usage is TRBJ2-7; 16 nucleotides align to TRBD2. The specimen comprised peripheral blood, sampled before any cancer treatment. DNA of the CDR3: TGTGCCAGCTCAAAGGGACTAGCGGGAGGGTCAAACTCCTACGAGCAGTACTTC. Protein product: CASSKGLAGGSNSYEQYF.